Sequencing of this TCR beta chain was carried out in a study of blood T cell repertoires in COVID-19. The overall study: Acute-phase and convalescent COVID-19 samples originated in the United States, Italy and Spain. PBMCs, B-cell-depleted T cells, or T cells were the source of the cDNA or gDNA that made up the material.

Original processing methods: Quantification of nucleated cells was approximated via reference gene primer amplification. Generated by immunoSEQ multiplex PCR, the TCRdb table keeps only in-frame clones and is missing some. Clone size and the V and J calls come from that table; the DNA yielded D and trimming. The table has about 24,000 clones, approximately 85% seen once. In germline, CDR1 is SGHRS, CDR2 YFSETQ. V lost 0 bases, J lost 7 bases, and 11 bases lay in between. The CDR3 totals 13 residues. The chain carries TRBV5-1 and TRBJ2-7, with D maybe TRBD2 (6 bases). The sequenced material came from peripheral blood. The TCR originated in a human donor with active COVID-19. The donor label of this sample is uncertain. CDR3 nucleotides: TGCGCCAGCAGCTTGGTCCCCCGGGGGGAGCAGTACTTC. Encoded protein: CASSLVPRGEQYF. Combining the CDR3 with reference TRBV5-1 and TRBJ2-7 gives the whole variable domain KAGVTQTPRYLIKTRGQQVTLSCSPISGHRSVSWYQQTPGQGLQFLFEYFSETQRNKGNFPGRFSGRQFSNSRSEMNVSTLELGDSALYLCASSLVPRGEQYFGPGTRLTVT.